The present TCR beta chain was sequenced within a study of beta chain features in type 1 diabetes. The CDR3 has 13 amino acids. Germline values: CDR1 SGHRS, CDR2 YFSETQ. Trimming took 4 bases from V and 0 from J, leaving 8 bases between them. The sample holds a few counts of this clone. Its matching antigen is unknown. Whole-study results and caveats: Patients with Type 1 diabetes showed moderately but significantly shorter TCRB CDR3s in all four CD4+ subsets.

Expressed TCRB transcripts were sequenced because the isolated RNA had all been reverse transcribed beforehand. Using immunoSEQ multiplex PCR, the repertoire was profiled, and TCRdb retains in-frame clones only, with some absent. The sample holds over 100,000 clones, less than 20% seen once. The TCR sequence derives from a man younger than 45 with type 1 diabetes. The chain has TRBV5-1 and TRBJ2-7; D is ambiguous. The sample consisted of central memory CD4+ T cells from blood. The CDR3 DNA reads TGCGCCAGCAGCGTACAGAGCTCCTACGAGCAGTACTTC. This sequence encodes CASSVQSSYEQYF.